What follows describes a single T cell receptor (beta chain). These data are taken from a study of T cells in narcolepsy. Some clones are missing from TCRdb's copy, which holds only in-frame ones; the method was immunoSEQ multiplex PCR. In the table there are about 35,000 clones, more than 75% of which are singletons. The V end lost 6 bases, the J end lost 6 bases, and 15 bases lay between the germline ends. Germline V gives CDR1 MNHNS, CDR2 SASEGT. The CDR3 contains 15 residues. The genes are TRBV6-1 and TRBJ1-6, with D unclear. This receptor was taken from a human donor in good health. The sequencing sample was made of memory (CD45RA-) CD4+ T cells from blood. The CDR3 sequence: CASRQPAYGNSPLHF. CDR3 nucleotide sequence: TGTGCCAGCAGACAACCGGCGTATGGTAATTCACCCCTCCACTTT.